Sequencing of this T cell receptor beta chain was carried out in a study of shared clonotypes between healthy human individuals. Sequenced by immunoSEQ multiplex PCR; TCRdb stores in-frame clones only, minus some. Of a few million clones in the sample, over 85% are singletons; the top ten hold around 0.4%. Per germline, CDR1 SEHNR and CDR2 FQNEAQ (reference sequence). This CDR3 region has 18 residues. V trimming: 6 bases; J trimming: 5 bases; junction bases outside the gene matches: 20. Investigators divided CD4+ cells into CD45RA+ naive and CD45RA-negative memory subsets. The sequencing input was naive CD4+ T cells from PBMCs. Subset noted: CD45RA+ positively selected. The rearrangement joins TRBV7-9 to TRBJ1-2, with 8 bases that match TRBD1. This clonotype was sampled from a man younger than 35 in good health. Some clones in this sample may be carry-over from other donors' samples. This chain's CDR3 is CASRSNSGTGPSGYGYTF. CDR3 bases: TGTGCCAGCAGATCCAATTCCGGGACAGGCCCCTCGGGGTATGGCTACACCTTC.